The T cell receptor beta chain described here comes from a study of graft-versus-host responses after intestinal transplantation (dated by TCRdb to about 2021). Study-wide context: The transplants that recipients got were multivisceral, liver-intestinal, or isolated intestinal. Anti-thymocyte globulin induction was given to all recipients, followed by maintenance tacrolimus and steroids for 2 to 4 years. Bulk TCR-beta CDR3 sequencing was used to track graft-versus-host and host-versus-graft alloreactive T cell clones in the graft, circulation and bone marrow after intestinal transplantation. The cohort enrolled about two dozen intestinal transplant recipients including one retransplant, and a few patients lacking pretransplant specimens were excluded. Alloreactive clones were identified by sequencing pre-transplant mixed lymphocyte reaction products and comparing these products with unstimulated pre-transplant donor and recipient T cells. A peak of at least 4% donor T cells among recipient peripheral blood mononuclear cells was the definition used for donor T cell macrochimerism. Rather than going through the commercial service, samples from a few later patients were sequenced in-house on an Illumina MiSeq and processed with MiXCR.

About this clone: This clone's antigen is unknown. Per-base qualities were not stored, and no clone one base away is much larger.

Counted from cysteine to phenylalanine, this CDR3 has 13 amino acids. The only DNA kept is the CDR3, 39 bases in frame from the first base. Via the germline V gene, CDR1 is SGHRS and CDR2 YFSETQ. Cut back by 6 bases and 6 bases, the V and J ends lie 12 bases apart. Library creation used the immunoSEQ multiplex PCR assay. For most patients, genomic DNA was subjected to high-throughput TCR-beta CDR3 sequencing by Adaptive Biotechnologies. The paper's processing steps were these. TCR sequencing data for roughly 18 patients were retrieved from Adaptive's ImmunoSEQ software; three other patients were processed with MiXCR and VDJtools. CDR3 nucleotide sequences shared between donor and recipient were removed because their origin could not be assigned. At least 2-fold expansion over unstimulated cells and a minimum CFSE-low frequency of 0.002% (template counts) or 0.001% (read counts) were required for clones to be classified as alloreactive. Clones detected in sequenced pre-transplant spleen, lymph node, or MLR CFSE-low populations of the donor or recipient were defined as mappable. The cumulative frequency of alloreactive clones was calculated as a percentage of all sequences, weighted by copy number. In its TCRdb copy, this immuneACCESS table keeps in-frame sequences only and misses some clones. Where compared with another copy, unresolved V genes explain less than half of these, and the others have no known cause. V and J calls and clone size are as listed in that table; D and trimming were resolved from the DNA. The sample table shows some 9,300 clones, and more than 75% are seen once. The top ten clones comprise 2.3% of the sample.

Broad study findings and their caveats: High GvH to HvG T cell clonal ratios were observed in the allografts of patients with donor T cell macrochimerism. GvH clones were detected in recipient bone marrow, and some appeared earlier in ileal mucosa or blood, consistent with an intestinal mucosal origin. Conclusions were limited by the relatively low number and heterogeneity of intestinal transplant patients. Early after transplant, declines in HvG clones were associated with peak levels of circulating GvH clones.

Blood samples were collected up to 4 times in the first month after transplant and then at least monthly when available. The rearrangement joined TRBV5-1 to TRBJ1-4, with the D gene not clear enough to name. The input for sequencing was PBMCs, taken about 6 weeks after intestinal transplant. The TCR was taken from a human patient who received an intestinal transplant, so some T cells may come from the graft donor. This receptor has the CDR3 CASNQGYDEKLFF. The nucleotide sequence reads TGCGCCAGCAACCAAGGGTATGATGAAAAACTGTTTTTT.